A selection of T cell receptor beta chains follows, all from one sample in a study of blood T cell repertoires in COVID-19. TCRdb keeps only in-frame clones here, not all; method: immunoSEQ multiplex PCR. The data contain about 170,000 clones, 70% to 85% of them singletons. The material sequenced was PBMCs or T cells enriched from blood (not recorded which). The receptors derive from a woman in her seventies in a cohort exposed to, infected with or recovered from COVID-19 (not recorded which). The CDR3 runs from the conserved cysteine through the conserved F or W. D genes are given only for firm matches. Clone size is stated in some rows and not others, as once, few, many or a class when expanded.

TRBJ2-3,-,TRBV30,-,TGTGCCTGGAGTGGCCAGGGTTCAAGAGCAGATACGCAGTATTTT,CAWSGQGSRADTQYF
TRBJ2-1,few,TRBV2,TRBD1,TGTGCCAGCAGCTACACGCGACAGGGGGGTGGCAATGAGCAGTTCTTC,CASSYTRQGGGNEQFF
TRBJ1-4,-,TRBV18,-,TGTGCCAGCTCACCAACCGGGGGGGAAAAACTGTTTTTT,CASSPTGGEKLFF
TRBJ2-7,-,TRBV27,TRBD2,TGTGCCAGCAGTTTATTTGCTAGCGGGAGTCTGACGTCCTACGAGCAGTACTTC,CASSLFASGSLTSYEQYF
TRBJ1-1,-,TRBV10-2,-,TGCGCCAGCAGTGAGCACATTTCAGTTAACACTGAAGCTTTCTTT,CASSEHISVNTEAFF
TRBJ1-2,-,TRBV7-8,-,TGTGCCAGCAGCTTAGCGCCGGGGGATAACTATGGCTACACCTTC,CASSLAPGDNYGYTF
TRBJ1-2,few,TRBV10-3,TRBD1,TGTGCCACCATCCCGGGACAGGACTATGGCTACACCTTC,CATIPGQDYGYTF
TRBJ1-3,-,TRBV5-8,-,TGTGCCAGCAGCACTATTGGAAACACCATATATTTT,CASSTIGNTIYF
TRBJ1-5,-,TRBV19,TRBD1,TGTGCCAGTAGTATGGGACAGGGGTATCAGCCCCAGCATTTT,CASSMGQGYQPQHF
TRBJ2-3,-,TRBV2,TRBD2,TGTGCCGGAGGACTAGCAAGCACAGATACGCAGTATTTT,CAGGLASTDTQYF
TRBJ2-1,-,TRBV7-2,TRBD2,TGTGCCAGCAGCTTATCTAGCGGGATGAGTGAGCAGTTCTTC,CASSLSSGMSEQFF
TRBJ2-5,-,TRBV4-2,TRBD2,TGTGCCAGCAGCCCTTTGAGTGGCGGGAGGGAGACCCAGTACTTC,CASSPLSGGRETQYF
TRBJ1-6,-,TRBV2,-,TGTGCCAGCAGTGATGAGAGGAACTCACCCCTCCACTTT,CASSDERNSPLHF
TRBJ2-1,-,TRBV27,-,TGTGCCAGCAGTTTACGCGTGGGGCTGAACTACAATGAGCAGTTCTTC,CASSLRVGLNYNEQFF
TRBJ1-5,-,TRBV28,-,TGTGCCACGTCGGGGGAGGGATCCCGTCAGCCCCAGCATTTT,CATSGEGSRQPQHF
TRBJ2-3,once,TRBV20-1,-,TGCAGTGCTAGTCGCCCAATTGGGGCGAATACGCAGTATTTT,CSASRPIGANTQYF
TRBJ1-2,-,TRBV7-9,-,TGTGCCAGCAGCCGGTTATCGGACTATGGCTACACCTTC,CASSRLSDYGYTF
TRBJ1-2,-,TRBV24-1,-,TGTGCCACCAGTGATGAACAGGGTTTTCATGGCTACACCTTC,CATSDEQGFHGYTF
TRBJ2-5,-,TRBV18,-,TGTGCCAGCTCACCCCCGCAGGGGGGAGAAGTGACCCAGTACTTC,CASSPPQGGEVTQYF
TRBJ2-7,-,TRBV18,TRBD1,TGTGCCAGCTCGACAGGGTCACAATTAACCTACGAGCAGTACTTC,CASSTGSQLTYEQYF
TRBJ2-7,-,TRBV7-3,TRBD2,TGTGCCAGCAGCTTAACAGGACTAGCGGGAAGCTACGAGCAGTACTTC,CASSLTGLAGSYEQYF
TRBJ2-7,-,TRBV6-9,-,TGTGCCAGCAGTTACGGATCCCAGGGCTACGAGCAGTACTTC,CASSYGSQGYEQYF
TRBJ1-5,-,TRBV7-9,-,TGTGCCAGCAGCTTATACGGGGATCAGCCCCAGCATTTT,CASSLYGDQPQHF
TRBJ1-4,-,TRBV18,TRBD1,TGTGCCAGCTCACCACAGGGACAGGGGCCAGAAAAACTGTTTTTT,CASSPQGQGPEKLFF
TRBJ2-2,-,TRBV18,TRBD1,TGTGCCAGCTCACCCGGGACAGGGAACACCGGGGAGCTGTTTTTT,CASSPGTGNTGELFF
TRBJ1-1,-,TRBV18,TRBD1,TGTGCCAGCTCACCCAACAGGGGGGCCGGATCCACTGAAGCTTTCTTT,CASSPNRGAGSTEAFF
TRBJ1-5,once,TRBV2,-,TGTGCCAGCAGTGAAGATGGGCAGGGTGGACAGCCCCAGCATTTT,CASSEDGQGGQPQHF
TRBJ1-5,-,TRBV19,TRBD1,TGTGCCAGTAGATACGACAGGGTCGGCAATCAGCCCCAGCATTTT,CASRYDRVGNQPQHF
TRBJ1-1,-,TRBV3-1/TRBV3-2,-,TGTGCCAGCAGCCAGAGACGGGACACTGAAGCTTTCTTT,CASSQRRDTEAFF
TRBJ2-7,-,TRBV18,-,TGTGCCAGCTCCCCGCTAGTAGACGAGCAGTACTTC,CASSPLVDEQYF
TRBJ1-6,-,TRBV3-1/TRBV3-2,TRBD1,TGTGCCAGCAGCCAAGAGTCTTTCGGGACAGGAAATTCACCCCTCCACTTT,CASSQESFGTGNSPLHF
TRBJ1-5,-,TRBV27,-,TGTGCCAGCAGTTTATTTGCGGGCTCGGGACAGCCCCAGCATTTT,CASSLFAGSGQPQHF
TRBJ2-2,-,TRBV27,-,TGTGCCATCAAGCACTTAGGGAGCACCGGGGAGCTGTTTTTT,CAIKHLGSTGELFF
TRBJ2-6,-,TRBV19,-,TGTGCCAGTAGCCAGGGCTCTGGGGCCAACGTCCTGACTTTC,CASSQGSGANVLTF
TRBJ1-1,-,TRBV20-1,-,TGCAGTGCTAGTGGGGGGAGGGACACTGAAGCTTTCTTT,CSASGGRDTEAFF
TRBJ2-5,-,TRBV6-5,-,TGTGCCAGCAGTTACTCGACCAGGGCGGAGACCCAGTACTTC,CASSYSTRAETQYF